The rows below give T cell receptor beta chains drawn from one sample of a study of blood T cell repertoires in COVID-19. Produced via immunoSEQ multiplex PCR; TCRdb's table is partial and in-frame only. The sample yields more than 200,000 clones, 80% to 90% seen once. Sequenced: peripheral blood. The receptors originated from a man aged 25-40 years with COVID-19, enrolled during active disease. The CDR3 runs from the conserved cysteine through the conserved F or W. The order of the fields is J gene, D gene, clone size, V gene, CDR3 DNA, CDR3 protein. A D gene is named only where the DNA matches it firmly. Clone size is shown for a subset of rows, as once, few, many or a class of expanded clone.

>TRBJ1-1|TRBD1|.|TRBV5-8
TGTGCCAGCAGCTTAGGGACAGCGAACACTGAAGCTTTCTTT
CASSLGTANTEAFF
>TRBJ2-3|TRBD1|few|TRBV6-2/TRBV6-3
TGTGCCAGCAGCTCAACAGGGGGCGAGGGAGATACGCAGTATTTT
CASSSTGGEGDTQYF
>TRBJ1-2|TRBD1|.|TRBV25-1
TGTGCCAGCAGAGGACAGGGGAAGGGCTACACCTTC
CASRGQGKGYTF
>TRBJ2-3|.|few|TRBV5-1
TGCGCCAGCAGCGCGCAGGGATTAGGCACAGATACGCAGTATTTT
CASSAQGLGTDTQYF
>TRBJ1-1|.|.|TRBV15
TGTGCCACCAGCAGAGATCGAGGGAGGAACACTGAAGCTTTCTTT
CATSRDRGRNTEAFF
>TRBJ2-3|.|.|TRBV3-1/TRBV3-2
TGTGCCAGCAGCCAATTGGGCCTCACAGATACGCAGTATTTT
CASSQLGLTDTQYF
>TRBJ1-1|.|.|TRBV18
TGTGCCAGCTCACCGGGATCGCGGGGGAACACTGAAGCTTTCTTT
CASSPGSRGNTEAFF
>TRBJ1-3|.|.|TRBV5-1
TGCGCCAGCAGCTCGGCGGAGGGGTCGGGAAACACCATATATTTT
CASSSAEGSGNTIYF
>TRBJ2-3|TRBD2|.|TRBV11-2
TGTGCCAGCAGCGGTATACTAGCGGGATTCACAGATACGCAGTATTTT
CASSGILAGFTDTQYF
>TRBJ2-1|TRBD1|.|TRBV10-3
TGTGCCATCAGTGACGTCTTCCGGGACAGGGTTAGGAATGAGCAGTTCTTC
CAISDVFRDRVRNEQFF
>TRBJ1-2|TRBD1|.|TRBV7-9
TGTGCCAGCAGGCCCGGGACAGGGTTTAACTATGGCTACACCTTC
CASRPGTGFNYGYTF
>TRBJ2-5|.|.|TRBV4-3
TGCGCCAGCAGCCACATCGGGGATGAGACCCAGTACTTC
CASSHIGDETQYF
>TRBJ1-2|TRBD1|.|TRBV28
TGTGCCAGCAGTTCAACAGGGGAGAACTATGGCTACACCTTC
CASSSTGENYGYTF